These 3 T cell receptor beta chains came from one sample sequenced in a study of Ad26.COV2.S vaccination and SARS-CoV-2 variants. The treatment: 15 to 20 received Ad26.COV2.S at low or high dose, single or two shots; about 5 received placebo; per-sample allocation not given. Specimens were obtained on day 63 following the first vaccine or placebo injection. Only in-frame clones appear in the TCRdb table, and some are missing; sequencing was by immunoSEQ multiplex PCR. The table records some 320,000 clones, around four fifths of them present only once. Material: peripheral blood, obtained in a trial of Ad26.COV2.S vaccine versus placebo. The origin of the receptors is a person aged 18-60 years who received the Ad26.COV2.S COVID-19 vaccine or a placebo.

The chain carries TRBV19 and TRBJ2-3; tentatively, D is TRBD1 or TRBD2 (6 bases each). This CDR3 contains 17 residues. Trimming removed 5 bases from V and 1 base from J, with 19 bases in between. The germline V gene encodes CDR1 LNHDA and CDR2 SQIVND (reference sequence). The CDR3 DNA is TGTGCCAGTAGTCTAGGGGGGATCAGGTGGGGCACAGATACGCAGTATTTT. Its translation is CASSLGGIRWGTDTQYF.

This chain links TRBV9 with TRBJ2-1, with D perhaps TRBD1 (5 bases). The CDR3 has 14 amino acids. V was clipped by 6 bases and J by 7 bases, with 17 bases between them. CDR1 and CDR2 (germline): SGDLS, YYNGEE. The CDR3: CASTVSGMWNEQFF. CDR3 coding DNA: TGTGCCAGCACGGTGTCAGGGATGTGGAATGAGCAGTTCTTC.

The gene calls are TRBV19 and TRBJ1-5; D may be TRBD1 (5 bases). Trimming removed 6 bases from V and 6 bases from J, with 12 bases in between. CDR1 and CDR2 (germline): LNHDA, SQIVND (reference sequence). The CDR3 runs 13 residues. The CDR3 DNA sequence: TGTGCCAGTAGATCGGGACGGGTTCAGCCCCAGCATTTT. It codes for CASRSGRVQPQHF.